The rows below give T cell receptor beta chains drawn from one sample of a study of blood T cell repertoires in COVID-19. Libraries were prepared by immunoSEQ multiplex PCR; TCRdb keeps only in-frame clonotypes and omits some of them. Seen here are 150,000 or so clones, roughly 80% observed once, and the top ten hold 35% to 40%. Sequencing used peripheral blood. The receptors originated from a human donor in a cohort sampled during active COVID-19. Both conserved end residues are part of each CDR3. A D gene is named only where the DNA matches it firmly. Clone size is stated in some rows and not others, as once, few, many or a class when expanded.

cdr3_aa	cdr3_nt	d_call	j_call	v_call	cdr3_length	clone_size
CASREGARNSPLHF	TGTGCCAGCAGGGAGGGGGCGAGGAATTCACCCCTCCACTTT	TRBD1	TRBJ1-6	TRBV28	14	.
CATGQGADNEQFF	TGTGCCACGGGACAGGGGGCTGACAATGAGCAGTTCTTC	TRBD1	TRBJ2-1	TRBV10-3	13	once
CASSSLRTGGNYGYTF	TGTGCCAGCAGTTCCCTTCGGACAGGGGGGAACTATGGCTACACCTTC	TRBD1	TRBJ1-2	TRBV6-2/TRBV6-3	16	.
CASSFWDSNEKLFF	TGTGCCAGCAGCTTCTGGGACAGCAATGAAAAACTGTTTTTT	TRBD1	TRBJ1-4	TRBV7-9	14	.
CASRGGVGYNEQFF	TGTGCCAGCAGGGGGGGGGTGGGCTACAATGAGCAGTTCTTC	TRBD2	TRBJ2-1	TRBV27	14	.
CASSLGQSGNTIYF	TGTGCCAGCAGCTTAGGTCAGTCTGGAAACACCATATATTTT	.	TRBJ1-3	TRBV7-9	14	.
CASSQGGGGNTIYF	TGCGCCAGCAGCCAAGGAGGGGGTGGAAACACCATATATTTT	.	TRBJ1-3	TRBV4-1	14	few
CASSLAPGGGYTF	TGTGCCAGCAGCTTAGCTCCAGGGGGTGGCTACACCTTC	TRBD1	TRBJ1-2	TRBV11-2	13	once
CASSLGSRAPEGDTQYF	TGTGCCAGCAGCTTAGGGTCGCGAGCGCCAGAGGGAGATACGCAGTATTTT	.	TRBJ2-3	TRBV11-3	17	.
CASSTEGGNQPQHF	TGTGCCAGTAGTACAGAGGGAGGCAATCAGCCCCAGCATTTT	.	TRBJ1-5	TRBV19	14	.
CASSLATGTPGRTEAFF	TGTGCCAGCAGCTTGGCCACCGGGACACCTGGGCGCACTGAAGCTTTCTTT	.	TRBJ1-1	TRBV5-8	17	.
CASSQEDLANEQFF	TGCGCCAGCAGCCAGGAGGACCTGGCGAATGAGCAGTTCTTC	.	TRBJ2-1	TRBV4-1	14	.
CASSLGQGAGGYTF	TGTGCCAGCAGTTTAGGACAGGGAGCAGGCGGCTACACCTTC	TRBD1	TRBJ1-2	TRBV28	14	.
CASSVGGTGPTGELFF	TGTGCCAGCAGCGTTGGGGGGACAGGGCCCACCGGGGAGCTGTTTTTT	TRBD1	TRBJ2-2	TRBV9	16	.
CASGLSNTQYF	TGTGCCAGCGGTCTAAGTAATACGCAGTATTTT	.	TRBJ2-3	TRBV6-5	11	.
CASSLFKGAYEQYF	TGTGCCAGCAGCTTGTTCAAGGGAGCCTACGAGCAGTACTTC	.	TRBJ2-7	TRBV5-6	14	.
CASSLRRTSEQYF	TGTGCCAGCAGCTTAAGGCGGACTAGCGAGCAGTACTTC	TRBD2	TRBJ2-7	TRBV11-3	13	.
CASSLSQGNSGNTIYF	TGCGCCAGCAGCTTGAGTCAGGGGAACTCTGGAAACACCATATATTTT	.	TRBJ1-3	TRBV5-1	16	.
CASSPMGQPNQPQHF	TGTGCCAGCTCACCTATGGGACAGCCCAATCAGCCCCAGCATTTT	TRBD1	TRBJ1-5	TRBV18	15	once
CASSLAGAAERGYTF	TGTGCCAGCAGCTTGGCAGGGGCCGCCGAACGTGGCTACACCTTC	.	TRBJ1-2	TRBV5-5	15	once
CASSYLPGENYEQYF	TGTGCCAGCAGTTACCTTCCGGGTGAGAACTACGAGCAGTACTTC	.	TRBJ2-7	TRBV6-5	15	.
CAGAGSGSYNEQFF	TGTGCCGGCGCAGGGTCCGGCTCCTACAATGAGCAGTTCTTC	.	TRBJ2-1	TRBV28	14	.
CASSYSGGDPPQHF	TGTGCCAGCAGTTACTCGGGGGGTGATCCGCCCCAGCATTTT	.	TRBJ1-5	TRBV6-2/TRBV6-3	14	.
CASSRMGTGAGYTF	TGCGCCAGCAGCCGGATGGGGACAGGGGCTGGCTACACCTTC	TRBD1	TRBJ1-2	TRBV4-1	14	.
CASSKGLAVNNEQFF	TGTGCCAGCAGCAAGGGACTAGCGGTAAACAATGAGCAGTTCTTC	TRBD2	TRBJ2-1	TRBV7-3	15	.
CASSFAGDYGYTF	TGTGCCAGCAGCTTTGCAGGGGACTATGGCTACACCTTC	.	TRBJ1-2	TRBV7-2	13	many
CASSYPGQGGTEAFF	TGTGCCAGCAGTTACCCCGGACAGGGAGGCACTGAAGCTTTCTTT	TRBD1	TRBJ1-1	TRBV6-2/TRBV6-3	15	.
CASSFGGAPSNSPLHF	TGTGCCAGCAGCTTTGGAGGGGCCCCTAGTAATTCACCCCTCCACTTT	.	TRBJ1-6	TRBV7-2	16	.
CASSVDRGRDEQYF	TGTGCCAGCAGTGTCGACAGGGGCAGGGACGAGCAGTACTTC	TRBD1	TRBJ2-7	TRBV2	14	.